These 12 T cell receptor beta chains originate from one sample sequenced in a study of blood T cell repertoires in COVID-19. Repertoires were generated with immunoSEQ multiplex PCR, while TCRdb's copy carries only in-frame clones and drops some. The sample holds around 120,000 clones; roughly 71% are singletons and the top ten take less than 6.5%. The specimen was peripheral blood. These receptors came from an elderly man with acute or convalescent COVID-19.

The table lists this clone with a few counts. The gene calls are TRBV19 and TRBJ2-7; 8 bases are a match to TRBD2. V lost 6 bases and J lost 7; bases outside the gene matches: 14. Germline CDR1 and CDR2: LNHDA and SQIVND (reference sequence). The CDR3 has 15 residues. The CDR3 DNA reads as TGTGCCAGTAGGGAAGCGGGAGCGATTTCAGGGGAGCAGTACTTC. Translating gives CASREAGAISGEQYF.

The chain combines TRBV27 with TRBJ1-5; 9 nucleotides agree with TRBD1. The V gene end was trimmed by 8 bases and the J gene end by 0 bases; junction bases not matched to a gene: 8. The CDR3 totals 16 residues. Germline CDR1 is MNHEY and CDR2 is SMNVEV (reference sequence). The DNA for the CDR3 is TGTGCCAGCGGCTCGACAGGGGGTTTTAGCAATCAGCCCCAGCATTTT. Translating gives CASGSTGGFSNQPQHF.

The V call is TRBV5-1, the J call TRBJ2-5; D not resolved. The CDR3 contains 11 residues. V lost 4 bases, J lost 5 bases, and 6 bases lay in between. Germline V gene lookup returns CDR1 SGHRS and CDR2 YFSETQ. CDR3 in DNA: TGCGCCAGCAGCATCTCGGAGACCCAGTACTTC. Encoded protein: CASSISETQYF.

The gene calls are TRBV18 and TRBJ2-1; TRBD1 might be the D (7 bases). From germline, CDR1 is KGHSH and CDR2 LQKENI. This CDR3 spans 14 amino acids. V was pared by 4 bases and J by 7 bases, with 14 bases between. The CDR3 DNA sequence: TGTGCCAGCTCACTTAATCCAGGGGGGAATGAGCAGTTCTTC. Translated: CASSLNPGGNEQFF.

The CDR3 loop reads CASSPNTGQTYEQYF. In DNA form, the CDR3 reads TGTGCCAGCTCACCCAATACGGGACAGACCTACGAGCAGTACTTC. This chain uses TRBV18 with TRBJ2-7; 7 bases line up with TRBD1. This CDR3 region has 15 residues. CDR1 is KGHSH, CDR2 LQKENI, per germline. The ends lost 3 bases at V and 2 bases at J; junction bases unmatched: 7.

This clone was counted between two and nine times. The rearrangement joins TRBV10-3 to TRBJ1-4, with D unclear. This CDR3 is 15 amino acids long. Germline values: CDR1 ENHRY, CDR2 SYGVKD. Trimming took off 0 bases at V and 8 bases at J, with 13 bases between the two ends. The CDR3, as DNA: TGTGCCATCAGTGAGTCTGGAGGGATCGGGGAAAAACTGTTTTTT. This encodes CAISESGGIGEKLFF.

The V gene is TRBV7-2, the J gene TRBJ2-3; 7 bases are a match to TRBD2. V lost 5 bases to trimming and J lost 3 bases; unmatched junction nucleotides: 14. The length of the CDR3 is 17 residues. Germline V CDR1 and CDR2: SGHTA, FQGNSA. In DNA form, the CDR3 reads TGTGCCAGCAGCCTCGTCTGGATAGCGGGCCTTACAGATACGCAGTATTTT. Translating it yields CASSLVWIAGLTDTQYF.

The chain recombines TRBV4-3 with TRBJ1-1; D not certain. Trimming stripped 5 bases from V and 1 base from J, with 11 bases between. CDR1 and CDR2 (germline): LGHNA, YSLEER. This CDR3 contains 14 residues. The CDR3 bases are TGCGCCAGCAGCGCCGTTAGAGGGAACACTGAAGCTTTCTTT. Protein product: CASSAVRGNTEAFF.

V gene TRBV5-1 combines with J gene TRBJ2-1; D might be TRBD2 (5 bases). From germline, CDR1 is SGHRS and CDR2 YFSETQ. The germline V and J ends were trimmed by 2 bases and 3 bases, with 12 bases remaining between them. This CDR3 spans 15 amino acids. The CDR3 reads CASSFDFGGYNEQFF. CDR3 DNA sequence: TGCGCCAGCAGCTTTGATTTCGGAGGCTACAATGAGCAGTTCTTC.

This chain connects TRBV5-5 to TRBJ1-2; the match to TRBD1 covers 8 bases. Germline CDR1 reads SGHKS; CDR2 reads YYEKEE (reference sequence). This CDR3 region has 15 residues. The junction had 7 bases not matched to a gene; V was cut back by 3 bases and J by 3 bases. The CDR3: CASSWEGQGDYGYTF. CDR3 sequence (DNA): TGTGCCAGCAGCTGGGAAGGACAGGGAGACTATGGCTACACCTTC.

This clone was seen once. The chain has TRBV14 and TRBJ2-1; the D is unclear. This CDR3 is built from 16 residues. Germline V gene sequence: CDR1 SGHDN, CDR2 FVKESK. The V gene lost 0 bases and the J gene lost 0 bases, with 9 bases spanning the gap. Written as DNA, the CDR3 is TGTGCCAGCAGCCAAGAACTCCCTAGCTCCTACAATGAGCAGTTCTTC. This sequence encodes CASSQELPSSYNEQFF.

The genes are TRBV6-5 and TRBJ2-7; 8 bases are a match to TRBD1. Germline values: CDR1 MNHEY, CDR2 SVGAGI. The V gene end was trimmed by 6 bases and the J gene end by 4 bases; junction bases not matched to a gene: 8. CDR3 length equals 14 residues. The CDR3 here is CASSLGQGAYEQYF. CDR3 bases: TGTGCCAGCAGCCTTGGGCAGGGGGCGTACGAGCAGTACTTC.